The 8 T cell receptor beta chains listed next were all sequenced from one sample in a study of blood T cell repertoires in COVID-19. Produced via immunoSEQ multiplex PCR; TCRdb's table is partial and in-frame only. This sample yields approximately 490,000 clones, of which 75% to 90% are seen a single time; 8% to 9.5% belongs to the top ten. The sequenced sample consisted of PBMCs or T cells enriched from blood (not recorded which). The receptor source for this set is a woman between 55 and 75 years old who had recovered from COVID-19.

This chain uses TRBV10-1 with TRBJ2-2; TRBD2 might be the D (5 bases). The V gene lost 3 bases and the J gene lost 5 bases, with 7 bases spanning the gap. Germline V lookup: CDR1 WNHNN, CDR2 SYGVQD (reference sequence). There are 13 residues in the CDR3. The CDR3 region is CASSESGTGELFF. The CDR3 bases are TGCGCCAGCAGTGAATCGGGAACCGGGGAGCTGTTTTTT.

The chain combines TRBV5-4 with TRBJ1-3; D perhaps matches TRBD1 (6 bases). The germline V gene encodes CDR1 SGHNT and CDR2 YYREEE (reference sequence). Trimming stripped 0 bases from V and 0 bases from J, with 10 bases between. The CDR3 has 16 residues. The CDR3 DNA reads as TGTGCCAGCAGCTTGGGGGGGCATATCTCTGGAAACACCATATATTTT. The encoded protein is CASSLGGHISGNTIYF.

The rearrangement links TRBV5-1 to TRBJ2-7; weak D call: TRBD1 (6 bases). In germline, CDR1 is SGHRS, CDR2 YFSETQ. This CDR3 contains 14 residues. V was shortened by 1 base and J by 6 bases, with 14 bases between the two germline ends. Here the CDR3 reads CASSLITGSGEQYF. CDR3 in DNA: TGCGCCAGCAGCTTGATAACAGGGTCAGGCGAGCAGTACTTC. Together with reference TRBV5-1 and TRBJ2-7, the CDR3 gives the full variable domain: KAGVTQTPRYLIKTRGQQVTLSCSPISGHRSVSWYQQTPGQGLQFLFEYFSETQRNKGNFPGRFSGRQFSNSRSEMNVSTLELGDSALYLCASSLITGSGEQYFGPGTRLTVT.

There are many counts of this clone. The chain joins TRBV6-1 to TRBJ1-2, with a tentative D call TRBD1 (6 bases). The CDR3 totals 14 residues. V shed 2 bases and J shed 2 bases, with 9 bases lying between them. Germline V lookup: CDR1 MNHNS, CDR2 SASEGT. The CDR3 DNA follows: TGTGCCAGCAGTGAACGGCAGGGGAACTATGGCTACACCTTC. Its translation is CASSERQGNYGYTF.

This clone showed up just a few times. The CDR3 coding sequence is TGTGCAAGTCGACTAGCGGGGGGCCTTTCAGGGCTGTTCTTC. This codes for CASRLAGGLSGLFF. The rearrangement uses TRBV12-2 and TRBJ2-1; TRBD2 reflects the table's D call only, with no check against the DNA. TRBV12-2 has pseudogene status. The CDR3 runs to 14 residues.

The CDR3 loop is CASSPRQGHTEAFF. In DNA, the CDR3 is TGTGCCAGCAGCCCTCGTCAGGGTCACACTGAAGCTTTCTTT. The rearrangement uses TRBV3-1 (or the pseudogene TRBV3-2) and TRBJ1-1; tentative D call: TRBD1 (5 bases). This CDR3 has 14 residues. The germline V gene encodes CDR1 LGHDT and CDR2 YNNKEL (reference sequence). Trimming pared 4 bases from V and 3 bases from J, leaving 12 bases between.

Points on this clone: The junction departs from the called germline gene at one end, perhaps through a read error. The V and J genes are TRBV2 and TRBJ1-6; D gene uncertain. Germline V lookup: CDR1 SNHLY, CDR2 FYNNEI. The CDR3 consists of 14 residues. Here the CDR3 DNA reads TGTGCCAGCAGGGGAGGGCCCTACAATTCACCCCTCCACTTT. Its translation: CASRGGPYNSPLHF.

This rearrangement joins TRBV5-8 to TRBJ1-5; D is unclear. V lost 4 bases, J lost 8 bases, and 13 bases lay in between. The CDR3 sequence is 13 residues long. Germline values: CDR1 SGHTS, CDR2 YDEGEE. CDR3: CASSLGPAKPQHF. CDR3 DNA sequence: TGTGCCAGCAGCCTTGGGCCAGCCAAGCCCCAGCATTTT.